This paragraph reports one T cell receptor (beta chain). What antigen it recognizes has not been identified. Qualities for individual bases were not recorded, and no much larger clone is one base off. For deep sequencing, PBMC libraries mostly used 400 to 500 ng of input genomic DNA, with six replicates for each sample. The immunoSEQ hsTCRbeta kit was used to prepare TCRbeta libraries, following the manufacturer's instructions. An Illumina NovaSeq 6000 S4 flow cell was used to sequence the final libraries, which had first been combined to 3 nM. In the source study's methods: The immunoSEQ Analyzer handled quality control and preprocessing of the raw data. The analysis was limited to productive rearrangements, and each clonotype was defined by a unique CDR3 amino acid sequence. Repertoire clonality was estimated as the Gini-Simpson index, computed with the R package tcR. Student's t test was used to compare Gini indices, and Pearson correlation was used to assess associations with tumor size change. Entries here come from immuneACCESS through TCRdb and include only in-frame sequences with V and J called. Some clones fail to appear in such tables; in the studies checked, an unresolved V gene covers under half of the shortfall, and the cause of the remainder is unknown. V and J calls plus clone size are reproduced from that table; the DNA served to infer D and trimming. This sample gives about 42,000 clones in total; approximately 80% of them show up just once. 4.8% of the sample is held by the ten biggest clonotypes.

This sample was taken from a study of neoadjuvant anti-PD-1 for oral cavity cancer (dated by TCRdb to about 2021). For the wider study: Patients mostly received three to four biweekly doses of nivolumab at 3 mg/kg before curative-intent surgical resection. Responders were defined as patients with complete response, partial response or stable disease by RECIST 1.1; non-responders were defined as patients with progression. For patients who did not progress, a fourth nivolumab dose was given around day 43, followed by definitive surgical resection on days 50-56. There were roughly 11 patients in the parent correlative cohort, and the response rate was less than 40%. The paper's findings and limits, for the study overall: After neoadjuvant nivolumab, significantly higher T cell clonality (Gini index) was found within PBMCs in non-responders than in responders. A higher pretreatment blood Treg/Th17 ratio correlated with both higher pretreatment blood TCRbeta clonality and lower post-treatment tumor TCRbeta clonality. The TCR analyses had only three patients in each response group, and the authors called for validation in larger cohorts.

This specimen's time point label, per the study, means: after neoadjuvant nivolumab, at surgical resection. The patients had newly diagnosed stage II-IVA oral cavity squamous cell carcinoma and had not received any prior systemic or radiation treatment. Everyone in the cohort had locally advanced, HPV-negative oral cavity squamous cell carcinoma. Peripheral blood mononuclear cells were analyzed directly, without maintenance or expansion in culture. Samples came from a longitudinal correlative study of a single-arm phase II trial of neoadjuvant nivolumab in oral cavity squamous cell carcinoma. Genomic DNA-based TCRbeta sequencing was performed on subject-matched pre- and post-treatment PBMCs and tumors from three responders and three non-responders. Peripheral blood mononuclear cells were collected once before nivolumab treatment and again after treatment, at the time of surgery. Genomic DNA was isolated from PBMCs using the Maxwell RSC DNA from Cells kit.

V loses 6 bases, J loses 4 bases, and the germline ends lie 18 bases apart. Inclusive of the bounding cysteine and phenylalanine, the CDR3 is 15 residues long. Only CDR3 DNA remains: 45 bases, in frame from the first base. Based on the germline V gene, the CDR1 and CDR2 sequences are MDHEN and SYDVKM. Here the chain combines TRBV28 and TRBJ1-1; TRBD1 is a weak D gene call, 6 bases matching. The sequences come from PBMCs, collected after nivolumab (anti-PD-1) treatment. The clonotype was recovered from a person between 35 and 79 years old with oral cavity squamous cell carcinoma. CDR3 protein: CASSRPDRRSTEAFF. In nucleotide form, the sequence is TGTGCCAGCAGCCGACCCGACAGGAGGAGCACTGAAGCTTTCTTT. When the CDR3 is completed using the reference TRBV28 and TRBJ1-1 genes on either side, the full variable domain is DVKVTQSSRYLVKRTGEKVFLECVQDMDHENMFWYRQDPGLGLRLIYFSYDVKMKEKGDIPEGYSVSREKKERFSLILESASTNQTSMYLCASSRPDRRSTEAFFGQGTRLTVV.